This record covers a single T cell receptor beta chain. The antigen remains unidentified. Germline CDR1 and CDR2: MNHNS and SASEGT. V dropped 7 bases and J dropped 5 bases, with 18 bases sitting between them. The length of the CDR3 is 15 residues. MiXCR was run by TCRdb on the RT-PCR reads, yielding one entry per CDR3 protein. The repertoire includes almost 600,000 distinct CDR3 sequences, 14% of them detected once, and around 10% sits in the top ten. This record belongs to a study of response to subunit inactivated influenza vaccine. Study-level points and caveats: Each seasonal influenza vaccination recruits few new T cells, the authors suggested.

The source material was PBMCs from blood, sampled 11 to 12 days after vaccination. The clonotype comes from a man in his fifties or sixties who received an inactivated influenza vaccine. The chain has TRBV6-1 and TRBJ2-1, with D possibly being TRBD1 (6 bases). CDR3 sequence reads: CASNPERSGDNEQFF. The CDR3 nucleotides read TGTGCCAGCAACCCCGAGCGGTCAGGGGACAATGAGCAGTTCTTC.